The T cell receptor beta chain described here comes from a study of blood T cells in healthy people across ages. The CDR3 consists of 15 residues. The junction had 4 bases not matched to a gene; V was cut back by 5 bases and J by 2 bases. The germline V gene has CDR1 MDHEN and CDR2 SYDVKM. A second PCR of roughly 7 to 11 cycles used a sample-barcoded 5' primer and a J-beta primer mix. TCRdb reanalysed the 5' RACE reads using MiXCR and keeps one entry per CDR3 protein. The data show 1.5 million to 2 million distinct CDR3 sequences, roughly 49% seen once. This clonotype was seen just once. The sequence came from a woman in her thirties or forties in good health. Input material: blood. This rearrangement joins TRBV28 to TRBJ2-3; 10 bases are a match to TRBD1. The CDR3, as DNA: TGTGCCAGCAGTACCGGGACAGGGGACACAGATACGCAGTATTTT. As protein: CASSTGTGDTDTQYF. The full variable domain, completed using reference TRBV28 and TRBJ2-3, is DVKVTQSSRYLVKRTGEKVFLECVQDMDHENMFWYRQDPGLGLRLIYFSYDVKMKEKGDIPEGYSVSREKKERFSLILESASTNQTSMYLCASSTGTGDTDTQYFGPGTRLTVL.